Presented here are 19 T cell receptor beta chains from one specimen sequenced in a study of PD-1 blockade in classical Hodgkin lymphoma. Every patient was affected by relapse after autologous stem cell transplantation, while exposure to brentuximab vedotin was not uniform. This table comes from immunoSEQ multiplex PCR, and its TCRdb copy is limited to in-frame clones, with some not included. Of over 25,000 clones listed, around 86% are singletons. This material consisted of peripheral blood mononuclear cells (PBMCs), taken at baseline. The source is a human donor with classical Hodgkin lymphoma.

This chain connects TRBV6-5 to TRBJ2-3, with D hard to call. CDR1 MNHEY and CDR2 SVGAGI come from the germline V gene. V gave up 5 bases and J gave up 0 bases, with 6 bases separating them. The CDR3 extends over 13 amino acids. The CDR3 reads CASSSDSTDTQYF. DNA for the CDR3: TGTGCCAGCAGTAGTGACAGCACAGATACGCAGTATTTT.

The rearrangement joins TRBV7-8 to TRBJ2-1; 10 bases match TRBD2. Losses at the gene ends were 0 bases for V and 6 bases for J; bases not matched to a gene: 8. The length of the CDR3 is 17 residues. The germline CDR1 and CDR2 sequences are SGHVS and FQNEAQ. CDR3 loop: CASSLAYGASGGNEQFF. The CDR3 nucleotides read TGTGCCAGCAGCTTAGCGTACGGGGCTAGCGGGGGCAATGAGCAGTTCTTC.

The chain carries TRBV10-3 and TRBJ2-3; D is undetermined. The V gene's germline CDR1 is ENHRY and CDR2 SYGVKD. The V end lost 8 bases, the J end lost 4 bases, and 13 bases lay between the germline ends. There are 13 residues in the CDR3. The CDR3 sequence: CAILVVGPDTQYF. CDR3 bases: TGTGCCATCCTAGTGGTGGGCCCAGATACGCAGTATTTT.

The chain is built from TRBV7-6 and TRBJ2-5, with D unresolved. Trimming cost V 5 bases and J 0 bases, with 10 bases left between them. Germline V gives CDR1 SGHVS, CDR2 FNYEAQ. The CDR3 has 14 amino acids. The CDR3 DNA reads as TGTGCCAGCAGCCCCCGATGGGACCAAGAGACCCAGTACTTC. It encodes CASSPRWDQETQYF.

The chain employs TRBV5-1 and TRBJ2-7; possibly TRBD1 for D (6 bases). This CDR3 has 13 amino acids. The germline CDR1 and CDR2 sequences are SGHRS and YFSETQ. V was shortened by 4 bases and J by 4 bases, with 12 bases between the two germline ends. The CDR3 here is CASSKDSAYEQYF. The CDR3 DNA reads TGCGCCAGCAGCAAGGACAGCGCGTACGAGCAGTACTTC.

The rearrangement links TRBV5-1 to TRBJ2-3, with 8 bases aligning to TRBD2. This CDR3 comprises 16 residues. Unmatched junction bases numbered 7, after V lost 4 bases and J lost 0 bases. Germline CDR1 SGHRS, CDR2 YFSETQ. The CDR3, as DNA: TGCGCCAGCAGCCCCCCCGGGGGGGAAAGCACAGATACGCAGTATTTT. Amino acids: CASSPPGGESTDTQYF.

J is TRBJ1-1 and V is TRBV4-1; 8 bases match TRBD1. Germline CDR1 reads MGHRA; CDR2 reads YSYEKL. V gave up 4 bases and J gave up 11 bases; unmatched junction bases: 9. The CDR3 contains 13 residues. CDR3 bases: TGCGCCAGCAGCCCGGAACCGACAGGGGACGCTTTCTTT. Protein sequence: CASSPEPTGDAFF.

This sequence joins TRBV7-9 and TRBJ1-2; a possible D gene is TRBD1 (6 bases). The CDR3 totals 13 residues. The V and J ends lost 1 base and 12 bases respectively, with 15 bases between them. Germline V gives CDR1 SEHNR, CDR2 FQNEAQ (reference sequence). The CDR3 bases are TGTGCCAGCAGCTTAGATACAGGAGGGGGTAACACCTTC. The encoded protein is CASSLDTGGGNTF.

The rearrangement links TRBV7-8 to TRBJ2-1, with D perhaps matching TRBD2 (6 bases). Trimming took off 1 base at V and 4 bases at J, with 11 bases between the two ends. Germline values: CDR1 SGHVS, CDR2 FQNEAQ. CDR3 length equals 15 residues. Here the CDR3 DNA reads TGTGCCAGCAGCTTAGGGAGGGACCTTTACAATGAGCAGTTCTTC. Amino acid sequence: CASSLGRDLYNEQFF. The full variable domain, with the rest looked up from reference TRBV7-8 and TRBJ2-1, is GAGVSQSPRYKVAKRGQDVALRCDPISGHVSLFWYQQALGQGPEFLTYFQNEAQLDKSGLPSDRFFAERPEGSVSTLKIQRTQQEDSAVYLCASSLGRDLYNEQFFGPGTRLTVL.

The CDR3 DNA reads TGCGCCAGCAGCGTGGACGGGAAATACACAGATACGCAGTATTTT. Translating it yields CASSVDGKYTDTQYF. The chain joins TRBV5-1 to TRBJ2-3, with D tentatively TRBD2 (5 bases). The germline V and J ends were trimmed by 4 bases and 2 bases, with 14 bases remaining between them. Germline CDR1 SGHRS, CDR2 YFSETQ. This CDR3 spans 15 amino acids.

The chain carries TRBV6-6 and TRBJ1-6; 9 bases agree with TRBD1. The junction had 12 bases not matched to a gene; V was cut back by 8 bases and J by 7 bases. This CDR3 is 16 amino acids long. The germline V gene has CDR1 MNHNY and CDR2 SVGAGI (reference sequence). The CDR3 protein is CASSRTGDRVNSPLHF. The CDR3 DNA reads TGTGCCAGCTCCCGCACGGGGGACAGGGTCAATTCACCCCTCCACTTT.

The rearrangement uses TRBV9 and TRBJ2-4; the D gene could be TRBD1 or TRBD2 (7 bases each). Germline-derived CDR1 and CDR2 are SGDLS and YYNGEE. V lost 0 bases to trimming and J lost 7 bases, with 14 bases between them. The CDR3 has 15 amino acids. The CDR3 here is CASSVGEGQSNIQYF. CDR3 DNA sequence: TGTGCCAGCAGCGTAGGGGAGGGACAGAGTAACATTCAGTACTTC.

The chain's CDR3 is CASSPPVGEAGSYEQYF. Here the CDR3 DNA reads TGTGCCAGCTCACCACCAGTCGGAGAAGCGGGATCCTACGAGCAGTACTTC. The genes are TRBV18 and TRBJ2-7; TRBD2 matches 7 bases. Looked up from germline, CDR1 is KGHSH and CDR2 is LQKENI. The CDR3 is 17 residues long. Trimming took 0 bases from V and 1 from J; bases not matched to a gene: 9. Filled out from reference TRBV18 and TRBJ2-7, the complete variable domain reads NAGVMQNPRHLVRRRGQEARLRCSPMKGHSHVYWYRQLPEEGLKFMVYLQKENIIDESGMPKERFSAEFPKEGPSILRIQQVVRGDSAAYFCASSPPVGEAGSYEQYFGPGTRLTVT.

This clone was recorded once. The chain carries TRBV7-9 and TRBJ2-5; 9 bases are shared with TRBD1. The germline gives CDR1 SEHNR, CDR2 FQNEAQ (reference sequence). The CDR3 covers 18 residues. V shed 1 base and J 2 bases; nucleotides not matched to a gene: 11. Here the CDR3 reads CASSLEGGRDRVQETQYF. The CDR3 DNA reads TGTGCCAGCAGCTTAGAAGGGGGTAGGGACAGGGTGCAAGAGACCCAGTACTTC.

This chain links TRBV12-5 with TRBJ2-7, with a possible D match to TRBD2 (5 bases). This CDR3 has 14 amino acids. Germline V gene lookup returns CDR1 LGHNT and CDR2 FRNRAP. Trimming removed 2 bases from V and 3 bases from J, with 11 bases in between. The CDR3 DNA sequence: TGTGCTAGTGGTTTGATACAGCGGAGCTACGAGCAGTACTTC. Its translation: CASGLIQRSYEQYF.

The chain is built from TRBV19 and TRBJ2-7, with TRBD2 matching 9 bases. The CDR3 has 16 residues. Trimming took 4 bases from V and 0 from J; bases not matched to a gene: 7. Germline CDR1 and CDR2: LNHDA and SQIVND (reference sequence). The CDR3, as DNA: TGTGCCAGTAGTACCCAGAGCGGGGGGAACTCCTACGAGCAGTACTTC. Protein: CASSTQSGGNSYEQYF.

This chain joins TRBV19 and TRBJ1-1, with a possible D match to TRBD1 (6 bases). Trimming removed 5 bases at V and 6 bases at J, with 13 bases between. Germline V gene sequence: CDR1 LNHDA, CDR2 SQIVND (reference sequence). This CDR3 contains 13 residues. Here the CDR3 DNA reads TGTGCCAGTAGTTGGGGGGCGACCGCTGAAGCTTTCTTT. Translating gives CASSWGATAEAFF. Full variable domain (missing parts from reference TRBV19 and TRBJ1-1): DGGITQSPKYLFRKEGQNVTLSCEQNLNHDAMYWYRQDPGQGLRLIYYSQIVNDFQKGDIAEGYSVSREKKESFPLTVTSAQKNPTAFYLCASSWGATAEAFFGQGTRLTVV.

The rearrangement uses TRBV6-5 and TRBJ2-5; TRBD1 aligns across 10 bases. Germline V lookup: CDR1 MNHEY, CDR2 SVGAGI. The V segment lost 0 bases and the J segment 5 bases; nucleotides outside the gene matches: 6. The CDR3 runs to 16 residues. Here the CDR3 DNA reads TGTGCCAGCAGTTACTCCGGGACAGGGGAGATGGAGACCCAGTACTTC. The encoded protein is CASSYSGTGEMETQYF.

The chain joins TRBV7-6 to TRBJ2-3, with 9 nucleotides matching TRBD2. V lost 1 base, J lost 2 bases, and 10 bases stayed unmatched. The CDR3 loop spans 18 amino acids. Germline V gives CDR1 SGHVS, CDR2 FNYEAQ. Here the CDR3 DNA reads TGTGCCAGCAGCTTAGGCGACCTGGCGGGGGGGCCCACAGATACGCAGTATTTT. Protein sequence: CASSLGDLAGGPTDTQYF.